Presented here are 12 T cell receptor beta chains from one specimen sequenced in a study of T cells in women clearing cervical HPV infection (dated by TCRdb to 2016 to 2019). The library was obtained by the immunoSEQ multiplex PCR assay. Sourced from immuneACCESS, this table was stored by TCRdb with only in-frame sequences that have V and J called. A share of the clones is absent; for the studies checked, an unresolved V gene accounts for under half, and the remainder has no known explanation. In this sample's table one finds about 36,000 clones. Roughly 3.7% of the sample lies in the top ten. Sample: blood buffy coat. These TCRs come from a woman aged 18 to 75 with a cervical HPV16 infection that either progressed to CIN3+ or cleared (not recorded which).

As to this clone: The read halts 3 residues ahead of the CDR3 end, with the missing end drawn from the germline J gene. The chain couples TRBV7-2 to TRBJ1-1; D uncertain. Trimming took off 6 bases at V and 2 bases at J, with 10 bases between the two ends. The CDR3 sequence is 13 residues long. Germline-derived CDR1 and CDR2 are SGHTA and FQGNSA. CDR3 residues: CASRGPPNTEAFF. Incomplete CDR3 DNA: TGTGCCAGCAGAGGTCCTCCCAACACTGAA.

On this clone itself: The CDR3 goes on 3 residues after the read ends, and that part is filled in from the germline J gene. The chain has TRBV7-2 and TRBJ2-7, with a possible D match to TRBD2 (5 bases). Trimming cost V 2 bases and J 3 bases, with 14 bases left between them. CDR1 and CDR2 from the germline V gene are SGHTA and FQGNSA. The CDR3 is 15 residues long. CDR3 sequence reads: CASSLWGSVFYEQYF. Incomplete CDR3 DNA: TGTGCCAGCAGCTTATGGGGTAGCGTATTCTACGAG.

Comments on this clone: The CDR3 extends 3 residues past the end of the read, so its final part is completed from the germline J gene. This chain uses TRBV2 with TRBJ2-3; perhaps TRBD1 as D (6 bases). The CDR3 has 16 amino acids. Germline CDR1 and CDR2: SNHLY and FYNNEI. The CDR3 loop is CASSEIRTALQATQYF. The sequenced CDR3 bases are TGTGCCAGCAGTGAAATCCGGACAGCCCTACAAGCGACG.

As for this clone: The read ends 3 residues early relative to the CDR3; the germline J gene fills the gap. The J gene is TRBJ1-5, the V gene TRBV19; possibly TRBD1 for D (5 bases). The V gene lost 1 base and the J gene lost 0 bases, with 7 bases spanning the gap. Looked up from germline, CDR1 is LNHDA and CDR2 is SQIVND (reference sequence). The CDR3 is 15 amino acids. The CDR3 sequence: CASSIGTLSNQPQHF. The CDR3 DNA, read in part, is TGTGCCAGTAGTATAGGGACACTTAGCAATCAGCCC.

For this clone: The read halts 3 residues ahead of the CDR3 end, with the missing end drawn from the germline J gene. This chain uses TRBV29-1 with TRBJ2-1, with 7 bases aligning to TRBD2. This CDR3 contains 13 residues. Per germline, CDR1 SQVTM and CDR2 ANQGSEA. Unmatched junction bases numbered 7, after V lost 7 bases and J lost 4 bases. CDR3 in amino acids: CSAAGDLYNEQFF. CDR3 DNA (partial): TGCAGCGCCGCGGGGGACTTGTACAATGAG.

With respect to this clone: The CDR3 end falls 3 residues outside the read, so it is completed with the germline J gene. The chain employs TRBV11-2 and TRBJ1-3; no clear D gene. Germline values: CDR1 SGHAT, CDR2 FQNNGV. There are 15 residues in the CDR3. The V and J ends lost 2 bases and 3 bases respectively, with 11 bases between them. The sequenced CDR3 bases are TGTGCCAGCAGCTTACGGCCCGGCGGTGGAAACACC. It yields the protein CASSLRPGGGNT. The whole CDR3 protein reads CASSLRPGGGNTIYF.

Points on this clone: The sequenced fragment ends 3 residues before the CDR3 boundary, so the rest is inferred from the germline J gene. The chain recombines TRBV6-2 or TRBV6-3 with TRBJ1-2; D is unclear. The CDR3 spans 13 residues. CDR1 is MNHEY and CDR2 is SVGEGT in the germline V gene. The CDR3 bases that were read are TGTGCCAGCAGCAGCGGGAGGTTCTACGAC. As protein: CASSSGRFYD. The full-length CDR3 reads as CASSSGRFYDYTF.

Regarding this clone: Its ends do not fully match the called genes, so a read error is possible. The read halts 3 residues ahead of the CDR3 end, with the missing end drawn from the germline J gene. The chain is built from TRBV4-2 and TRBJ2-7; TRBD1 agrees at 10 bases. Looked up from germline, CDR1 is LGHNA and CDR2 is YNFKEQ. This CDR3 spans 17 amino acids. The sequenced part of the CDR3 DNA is TGCGCCAGCAGCTACACGTCCGCGGGACAGGGGTCCTACGAG. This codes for CASSYTSAGQGSYE. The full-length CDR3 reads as CASSYTSAGQGSYEQYF.

CDR3 DNA (partial): TGCGCCAGCAGCCCCAACTCACAGAGCTCCTACGAG. Translating it yields CASSPNSQSSYE. The full CDR3 sequence reads CASSPNSQSSYEQYF. The chain couples TRBV5-1 to TRBJ2-7; D not resolved. The read halts 3 residues ahead of the CDR3 end, with the missing end drawn from the germline J gene. This CDR3 is 15 amino acids long. Looked up from germline, CDR1 is SGHRS and CDR2 is YFSETQ. Trimming left V 4 bases short and J 0 bases short, with 14 bases between.

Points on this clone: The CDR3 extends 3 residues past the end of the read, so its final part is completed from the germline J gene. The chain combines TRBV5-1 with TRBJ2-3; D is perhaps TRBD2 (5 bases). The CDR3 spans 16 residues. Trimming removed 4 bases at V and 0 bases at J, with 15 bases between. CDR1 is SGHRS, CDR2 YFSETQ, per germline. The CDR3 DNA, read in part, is TGCGCCAGCAGCCTGCCTCGGACTTATAGCACAGATACG. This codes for CASSLPRTYSTDT. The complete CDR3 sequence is CASSLPRTYSTDTQYF.

The CDR3 DNA, read in part, is TGTGCCAGCAAAGCGAACAAAAACATT. Amino acids: CASKANKNI. The whole CDR3 region reads CASKANKNIQYF. The chain employs TRBV6-2 or TRBV6-3 and TRBJ2-4; no reliable D call. From the germline J gene comes the end of the CDR3, since the read stops 3 residues before it. CDR1 and CDR2 from the germline V gene are MNHEY and SVGEGT. This CDR3 is 12 amino acids long. V was trimmed by 7 bases and J by 3 bases, leaving 7 bases between them.

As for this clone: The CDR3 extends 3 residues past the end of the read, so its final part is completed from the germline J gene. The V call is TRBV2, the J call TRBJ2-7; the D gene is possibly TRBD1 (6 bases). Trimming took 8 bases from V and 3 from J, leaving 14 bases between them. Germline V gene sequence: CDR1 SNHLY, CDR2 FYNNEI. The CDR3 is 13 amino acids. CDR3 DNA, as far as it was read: TGTGCCAGCGAAAACAGGGCGAACTACGAG. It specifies CASENRANYE. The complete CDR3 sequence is CASENRANYEQYF.